This entry concerns a single T cell receptor (beta chain). Trimming took 3 bases from V and 4 from J; bases not matched to a gene: 2. This CDR3 has 14 residues. The germline gives CDR1 SGHRS, CDR2 YFSETQ. TCRdb re-derived calls from the 5' RACE reads in MiXCR, one entry per CDR3 protein. Of roughly 240,000 distinct CDR3 sequences in the sample, 15% to 20% were seen once. This sample stems from a study of T-cell memory formation after mild COVID-19. Study-level information: The two donors had largely donor-specific TCR clusters.

The rearrangement joins TRBV5-1 to TRBJ2-3; TRBD1 matches 10 bases. The sequenced sample consisted of PBMCs or a T cell subset sorted from them (not recorded which). The clonotype originates from a man aged 18 to 29 who had mild COVID-19 (a few samples of this study predate the infection). Cell type and time point are not known. This CDR3 is CASSSGQGSDTQYF. For the CDR3, the DNA is TGCGCCAGCAGCTCGGGACAGGGGTCAGATACGCAGTATTTT.